This T cell receptor beta chain was observed in a study of graft-versus-host responses after intestinal transplantation. About the study: Each transplant was multivisceral, liver-intestinal, or isolated intestinal. The whole recipient group had anti-thymocyte globulin induction followed by tacrolimus and steroids for roughly three years.

Clones were read by immunoSEQ multiplex PCR, and TCRdb kept only the in-frame ones, dropping some. The sample records about 88,000 clones, about 91% being singletons. Study results and limitations: Recipient marrow contained GvH clones, some of which appeared first in ileum or blood. Early after transplant, HvG clones declined as circulating GvH clones peaked.

Germline values: CDR1 GTSNPN, CDR2 SVGIG (reference sequence). V shed 3 bases and J shed 4 bases, with 10 bases lying between them. The CDR3 is 14 amino acids. This clone appeared a few times. No antigen is known for it. V and J are TRBV30 and TRBJ1-6; D is undetermined. Sequenced material: unstimulated CD4+ T cells sorted from spleen or lymph node cells, taken before transplant. The sequence came from a human donor who was the organ donor for an intestinal transplant. The CDR3 DNA sequence: TGTGCCTGGAGACGTGGAGGGTATAATTCACCCCTCCACTTT. It translates to CAWRRGGYNSPLHF.